This T cell receptor beta chain was recorded in a study of blood T cell repertoires in COVID-19. The wider study: Specimens from acute and convalescent COVID-19 originated in the United States, Italy and Spain. PBMCs, B-cell-depleted T cells, or T cells provided the cDNA or gDNA that made up the material.

In the original analysis: Using reference gene primer amplification, nucleated cell counts were estimated. The method was immunoSEQ multiplex PCR; TCRdb's version includes in-frame clones alone and lacks a portion of them. From that table come the V and J calls and clone size; the DNA was used to work out D and trimming. This sample has about 120,000 clones, with about 83% found just once. The CDR3 covers 15 residues. With 1 base removed from V and 0 bases from J, the gap between germline ends came to 12 bases. CDR1 is GTSNPN, CDR2 SVGIG, per germline (reference sequence). The sample comprised peripheral blood. The V gene is TRBV30, the J gene TRBJ1-2; D not resolved. The origin of this receptor is a man aged 55 to 70 with acute or convalescent COVID-19. CDR3 amino acids: CAWSEAGLANYGYTF. The CDR3 DNA is TGTGCCTGGAGTGAGGCGGGTTTAGCTAACTATGGCTACACCTTC.